Given below is one TCR beta chain in context. Its antigen is currently unknown. Carrying UMI labels, the TRB cDNA libraries were prepared through 5' RACE. TCRdb reprocessed the 5' RACE reads and stores each CDR3 protein as one record, lacking DNA. The repertoire table contains some 54,000 distinct CDR3 sequences. These data come from a study of CXCR3-negative and CXCR3-positive naive CD8 T cells. Study-level findings and limits: High diversity, comparable across both naive subsets, contrasted with much lower diversity in memory CD8+ cells. TRB CDR3s of CXCR3-positive naive cells were more hydrophobic than those of CXCR3-negative naive cells.

This CDR3 is built from 15 residues. The germline CDR1 and CDR2 sequences are DFQATT and SNEGSKA (reference sequence). The sequencing input was naive CXCR3+ CD8+ T cells from blood. Subset of the sample: CD45RO-CCR7+CD27+CD95- naive CD8+ T cells expressing CXCR3 (TNR3+). The TCR originated in a human donor in good health. Some clones in this sample may be carry-over from other donors' samples. V is TRBV20-1 and J is TRBJ2-2; TCRdb proposes TRBD1, but this gene call is untestable without DNA. CDR3 in amino acids: CSARDQTGRTGELFF.